Reported below is one T cell receptor beta chain. Its antigen is unidentified. 5'RACE primed at constant segments yielded TCR alpha and TCR beta cDNA libraries bearing sample barcodes and UMIs. Using its own MiXCR run on the 5' RACE reads, TCRdb lists one record per CDR3 protein. The data show some 330,000 distinct CDR3 sequences, more than 20% seen once. This entry belongs to a study of T-cell memory formation after mild COVID-19. Study summary: TCR clusters were mostly confined to one donor each.

From germline, CDR1 is SGHTA and CDR2 FQGNSA. The CDR3 is 13 amino acids. V shed 8 bases and J 2 bases; nucleotides not matched to a gene: 4. Notes on the study in general: Pre-infection memory carried some responding clones, suggesting that cross-reactive memory joined. Clones that contracted clustered mainly in CM and EM if CD4+ and in EMRA if CD8+.

This sequence originates from an adult woman who had mild COVID-19 (a few samples of this study predate the infection). Cell type and time point are not known. The V call is TRBV7-2, the J call TRBJ2-3; 7 bases map to TRBD1. Sequencing input: PBMCs or a T cell subset sorted from them (not recorded which). CDR3: CASRQGFTDTQYF. The CDR3 DNA reads TGTGCCAGCCGACAGGGATTCACAGATACGCAGTATTTT. Using reference TRBV7-2 and TRBJ2-3 for the parts outside the CDR3, the full variable domain is GAGVSQSPSNKVTEKGKDVELRCDPISGHTALYWYRQSLGQGLEFLIYFQGNSAPDKSGLPSDRFSAERTGGSVSTLTIQRTQQEDSAVYLCASRQGFTDTQYFGPGTRLTVL.